The T cell receptor (beta chain) under discussion was sequenced for a study of Ad26.COV2.S vaccination and SARS-CoV-2 variants. Study conclusions and caveats: Post-vaccination breadth of spike-specific CD8+ and CD4+ T cell responses was reportedly substantial.

A word on this clone: Its antigen is unidentified.

TCRdb's copy holds only in-frame clones and misses some; the assay was immunoSEQ multiplex PCR. The sample contains 320,000 or so clones, almost 90% of which appear only once. The CDR3 length is 15 residues. Germline trimming cut 1 base from V and 9 bases from J; bases unmatched to any gene: 6. Germline V gene data show CDR1 as LNHDA and CDR2 as SQIVND (reference sequence). Treatment given: roughly 20 received Ad26.COV2.S at low or high dose, single or two shots; roughly five received placebo; per-sample allocation not given. Material that was analyzed had been drawn on day 63 after the first vaccine or placebo injection.

This TCR came from a person aged 18-60 years who received the Ad26.COV2.S COVID-19 vaccine or a placebo. The V gene is TRBV19, the J gene TRBJ1-5; TRBD1 matches 10 bases. The sequencing used peripheral blood, collected in a trial of Ad26.COV2.S vaccine versus placebo. The CDR3 protein is CASSIVGTGDRPQHF. The CDR3 coding sequence is TGTGCCAGTAGTATAGTGGGGACAGGGGATCGGCCCCAGCATTTT.